Below are 13 T cell receptor beta chains sequenced from a single sample in a study of blood T cell repertoires in COVID-19. Data came from immunoSEQ multiplex PCR; TCRdb stores just in-frame clones and leaves some out. The table lists hundreds of thousands of clones, approximately 90% of them singletons. Sequenced: PBMCs or T cells enriched from blood (not recorded which). Receptors originate from a man between 18 and 35 years old who had recovered from COVID-19.

This sequence joins TRBV18 and TRBJ1-2; 8 bases map to TRBD1. Germline CDR1 reads KGHSH; CDR2 reads LQKENI. V gave up 4 bases and J gave up 2 bases; unmatched junction bases: 3. The CDR3 contains 14 residues. DNA for the CDR3: TGTGCCAGCTCACTCGGACAGGGAAACTATGGCTACACCTTC. Its translation: CASSLGQGNYGYTF.

This chain joins TRBV4-2 and TRBJ1-2; 7 positions agree with TRBD1. This CDR3 has 16 amino acids. CDR1 is LGHNA and CDR2 is YNFKEQ in the germline V gene. J gave up 0 bases and V 2 bases, and 6 bases lay outside the gene matches. CDR3: CASSQLGGTANYGYTF. The CDR3, as DNA: TGTGCCAGCAGCCAACTAGGCGGGACAGCTAACTATGGCTACACCTTC.

The CDR3 nucleotides read TGTGCCAGCAGCTTAGTGAGGATTCAAGAGACCCAGTACTTC. Amino acids: CASSLVRIQETQYF. This chain joins TRBV7-2 and TRBJ2-5; D is uncertain. Looked up from germline, CDR1 is SGHTA and CDR2 is FQGNSA. The CDR3 is 14 amino acids. The germline V and J ends were trimmed by 1 base and 2 bases, with 8 bases remaining between them.

This rearrangement joins TRBV2 to TRBJ1-5; D gene uncertain. V lost 4 bases to trimming and J lost 1 base, with 8 bases between them. Germline CDR1 SNHLY, CDR2 FYNNEI. The CDR3 is made up of 14 amino acids. DNA of the CDR3: TGTGCCAGCAGTGCGAGTACGAGCAATCAGCCCCAGCATTTT. It is translated as CASSASTSNQPQHF.

This clone has more than one count but fewer than ten. The V call is TRBV9, the J call TRBJ2-3; weak D call: TRBD1 (6 bases). V was cut by 3 bases and J by 2 bases, with 13 bases left in between. Germline values: CDR1 SGDLS, CDR2 YYNGEE. The CDR3 spans 15 residues. The CDR3 loop reads CASSETGEVTDTQYF. The CDR3 nucleotides read TGTGCCAGCAGCGAGACAGGTGAAGTCACAGATACGCAGTATTTT.

Of note for this clone: Other DNA sequences in this specimen translate into the identical CDR3. V and J are TRBV9 and TRBJ1-5; the D is unclear. V dropped 0 bases and J dropped 2 bases, with 9 bases sitting between them. This CDR3 comprises 15 residues. Per the germline V gene, CDR1 is SGDLS and CDR2 is YYNGEE. For the CDR3, the DNA is TGTGCCAGCAGCGTAGGTCCATCGGGCAATCAGCCCCAGCATTTT. This sequence encodes CASSVGPSGNQPQHF.

The rearrangement uses TRBV15 and TRBJ2-1; TRBD2 agrees at 10 bases. Germline trimming cut 4 bases from V and 4 bases from J; bases unmatched to any gene: 7. Germline V lookup: CDR1 LNHNV, CDR2 YYDKDF (reference sequence). CDR3 length equals 16 residues. The CDR3 bases are TGTGCCACCAGCATAGCCGGGACTAGCGAATACAATGAGCAGTTCTTC. Translated, it gives CATSIAGTSEYNEQFF.

The chain links TRBV12-5 to TRBJ2-5, with 7 bases lining up with TRBD1. Per germline, CDR1 LGHNT and CDR2 FRNRAP. V was clipped by 7 bases and J by 5 bases; unmatched bases: 22. This CDR3 region has 18 residues. CDR3 residues: CASARWAGRGFLGETQYF. CDR3 sequence (DNA): TGTGCTAGTGCCCGGTGGGCTGGCAGGGGGTTTCTTGGGGAGACCCAGTACTTC.

The J gene is TRBJ1-5, the V gene TRBV13; no definite D call. The germline V gene encodes CDR1 PRHDT and CDR2 FYEKMQ (reference sequence). The length of the CDR3 is 13 residues. V was trimmed by 3 bases and J by 7 bases, leaving 10 bases between them. The CDR3, as DNA: TGTGCCAGCAGCTTGTCGGGTCGGCAGCCCCAGCATTTT. This codes for CASSLSGRQPQHF.

This rearrangement joins TRBV18 to TRBJ2-3; the match to TRBD2 covers 10 bases. The CDR3 sequence is 15 residues long. CDR1 and CDR2 from the germline V gene are KGHSH and LQKENI. V trimming: 1 base; J trimming: 10 bases; junction bases outside the gene matches: 8. CDR3 bases: TGTGCCAGCTCACCACGGGAGCGGGGGGGCTTGGCGCAGTATTTT. Translating gives CASSPRERGGLAQYF.

The genes are TRBV27 and TRBJ2-7, with TRBD2 matching 8 bases. J was trimmed by 0 bases and V by 2 bases; bases with no gene match: 9. CDR1 MNHEY and CDR2 SMNVEV come from the germline V gene (reference sequence). The CDR3 extends over 17 amino acids. CDR3 in DNA: TGTGCCAGCAGTTTAAACCGAGCGGGAGACCGCTCCTACGAGCAGTACTTC. Protein sequence: CASSLNRAGDRSYEQYF.

This chain links TRBV11-2 with TRBJ2-3; D is perhaps TRBD1 (6 bases). This CDR3 has 15 amino acids. V shed 0 bases and J shed 10 bases, with 17 bases lying between them. The germline CDR1 and CDR2 sequences are SGHAT and FQNNGV. CDR3: CASSLDRKGGSPQYF. CDR3 nucleotides: TGTGCCAGCAGCTTAGATCGAAAAGGGGGATCCCCGCAGTATTTT.

Of note for this clone: Other DNA sequences in this sample translate to the same CDR3. The chain uses TRBV24-1 and TRBJ2-1; 11 nucleotides align to TRBD2. The V gene end was trimmed by 3 bases and the J gene end by 4 bases; junction bases not matched to a gene: 4. Germline CDR1 reads KGHDR; CDR2 reads SFDVKD. The CDR3 contains 16 residues. This chain's CDR3 is CATSDAVAGGYNEQFF. CDR3 DNA sequence: TGTGCCACCAGTGATGCGGTAGCGGGAGGGTACAATGAGCAGTTCTTC.